This T cell receptor beta chain originates from a study of cytomegalovirus exposure and HLA in healthy donors. In the PCR, 60 Vbeta and 13 Jbeta primers were used. Profiling relied on immunoSEQ multiplex PCR, and the TCRdb table lists in-frame clones only, not all of them. The table lists about 120,000 clones, under 85% of them singletons. With 4 bases clipped from V and 4 bases from J, the junction kept 10 bases outside the gene matches. CDR1 is MDHEN, CDR2 SYDVKM, per germline. The CDR3 has 16 residues. This receptor was taken from a man younger than 35 in good health and CMV-seropositive. The V gene is TRBV28, the J gene TRBJ2-7, with TRBD2 identical over 10 bases. The sequenced material came from PBMCs. CDR3 protein: CASSYVSGRTLYEQYF. The CDR3 coding sequence is TGTGCCAGCAGTTACGTTAGCGGGAGGACCTTGTACGAGCAGTACTTC.